The next 23 T cell receptor beta chains were all read from a single sample in a study of shared clonotypes between healthy human individuals. Some clones are missing from TCRdb's copy, which holds only in-frame ones; the method was immunoSEQ multiplex PCR. The data show over a million clones, with roughly 70% seen just once and roughly 1.5% held by the top ten. Material for sequencing was memory CD4+ T cells sorted from blood. Subset meaning: CD45RA-negative fraction. Receptor source: a man younger than 30 in good health.

The rearrangement joins TRBV5-8 to TRBJ1-1, with D perhaps TRBD1 (5 bases). V was shortened by 2 bases and J by 11 bases, with 13 bases between the two germline ends. CDR3 length: 12 residues. Germline V gene lookup returns CDR1 SGHTS and CDR2 YDEGEE. The chain's CDR3 is CASSFRQGAAFF. The CDR3 nucleotides read TGTGCCAGCAGCTTTCGGCAGGGCGCCGCTTTCTTT.

The chain combines TRBV6-1 with TRBJ1-4; 9 bases line up with TRBD1. CDR1 MNHNS and CDR2 SASEGT come from the germline V gene. Trimming removed 7 bases from V and 6 bases from J; junction bases left unmatched: 3. The CDR3 spans 13 residues. CDR3 sequence: CASIGTGYEKLFF. Written as DNA, the CDR3 is TGTGCCAGCATAGGGACAGGGTATGAAAAACTGTTTTTT.

This rearrangement joins TRBV6-5 to TRBJ2-7; maybe TRBD2 (6 bases). V was cut by 2 bases and J by 6 bases, with 14 bases left in between. Germline-derived CDR1 and CDR2 are MNHEY and SVGAGI. The CDR3 runs to 14 residues. The CDR3 loop reads CASSYGLAVVEQYF. The DNA for the CDR3 is TGTGCCAGCAGTTACGGGTTAGCGGTTGTCGAGCAGTACTTC.

J is TRBJ2-3 and V is TRBV6-1; 10 bases are shared with TRBD2. Germline lookup yields CDR1 MNHNS and CDR2 SASEGT. This CDR3 spans 14 amino acids. Trimming removed 6 bases from V and 4 bases from J; junction bases left unmatched: 4. CDR3 bases: TGTGCCAGCAGCGTAGCGGGGGGTGCAGATACGCAGTATTTT. Translation gives CASSVAGGADTQYF.

The chain carries TRBV28 and TRBJ2-2, with D perhaps matching TRBD2 (6 bases). In germline, CDR1 is MDHEN, CDR2 SYDVKM. The CDR3 spans 16 residues. V was cut by 6 bases and J by 8 bases, with 22 bases left in between. In DNA form, the CDR3 reads TGTGCCAGCAGGACGTCCGGGACTGGACCCTTGGGGGAGCTGTTTTTT. Its translation is CASRTSGTGPLGELFF.

This sequence joins TRBV7-9 and TRBJ2-7; D is unresolved. The CDR3 is 14 amino acids. Germline V gene lookup returns CDR1 SEHNR and CDR2 FQNEAQ (reference sequence). V was shortened by 1 base and J by 0 bases, with 7 bases between the two germline ends. The CDR3 loop reads CASSLDRDSYEQYF. The CDR3 bases are TGTGCCAGCAGCTTAGATCGCGACTCCTACGAGCAGTACTTC. The whole variable domain, remainder taken from reference TRBV7-9 and TRBJ2-7, is DTGVSQNPRHKITKRGQNVTFRCDPISEHNRLYWYRQTLGQGPEFLTYFQNEAQLEKSRLLSDRFSAERPKGSFSTLEIQRTEQGDSAMYLCASSLDRDSYEQYFGPGTRLTVT.

In this sample, this clone turned up a few times. The chain combines TRBV23-1 with TRBJ2-7; D is undetermined. TRBV23-1 is identified as an open reading frame with a role that is uncertain. Deletions cut 2 bases from V and 2 bases from J, with 13 bases between. The length of the CDR3 is 15 residues. The CDR3 is CASSQGVRTAYEQYF. In DNA form, the CDR3 reads TGCGCCAGCAGTCAAGGGGTTAGAACCGCCTACGAGCAGTACTTC.

V gene TRBV15 combines with J gene TRBJ2-2; 7 bases agree with TRBD2. Germline CDR1 and CDR2: LNHNV and YYDKDF (reference sequence). The CDR3 totals 16 residues. The V and J ends lost 5 bases and 1 base, in that order; junction bases with no gene match: 7. The CDR3 loop reads CATSWGGNGNTGELFF. DNA for the CDR3: TGTGCCACCAGCTGGGGAGGGAACGGGAACACCGGGGAGCTGTTTTTT.

The gene calls are TRBV2 and TRBJ2-5, with D maybe TRBD1 (5 bases). The CDR3 spans 14 residues. Trimming removed 4 bases at V and 5 bases at J, with 14 bases between. Germline loops: CDR1 SNHLY, CDR2 FYNNEI. CDR3 residues: CASSAAQATETQYF. The CDR3, as DNA: TGTGCCAGCAGTGCGGCACAGGCCACGGAGACCCAGTACTTC. Filled out from reference TRBV2 and TRBJ2-5, the complete variable domain reads EPEVTQTPSHQVTQMGQEVILRCVPISNHLYFYWYRQILGQKVEFLVSFYNNEISEKSEIFDDQFSVERPDGSNFTLKIRSTKLEDSAMYFCASSAAQATETQYFGPGTRLLVL.

This CDR3 is CASPGLAGGPRLNIQYF. DNA of the CDR3: TGTGCCAGCCCCGGACTAGCGGGGGGGCCTAGGTTGAACATTCAGTACTTC. The rearrangement joins TRBV6-9 to TRBJ2-4, with TRBD2 matching 15 bases. In germline, CDR1 is MNHGY, CDR2 SVAAGI. Trimming cost V 8 bases and J 7 bases; bases outside gene matches: 12. The CDR3 runs to 17 residues.

The CDR3: CASSFPGQGKKDYGYTF. Written as DNA, the CDR3 is TGTGCCAGCAGCTTTCCGGGACAGGGAAAGAAGGACTATGGCTACACCTTC. This chain joins TRBV7-9 and TRBJ1-2; 9 nucleotides line up with TRBD1. The length of the CDR3 is 17 residues. Germline CDR1 and CDR2: SEHNR and FQNEAQ (reference sequence). V gave up 3 bases and J gave up 3 bases; unmatched junction bases: 11.

For this clone: The sample holds other DNA sequences that translate to the same CDR3. V and J are TRBV6-5 and TRBJ1-1; D uncertain. CDR3 length: 12 amino acids. Trimming left V 4 bases short and J 5 bases short, with 8 bases between. Germline V CDR1 and CDR2: MNHEY, SVGAGI. CDR3 amino acids: CASSSPGTEAFF. In nucleotides, the CDR3 is TGTGCCAGCAGTTCTCCTGGGACTGAAGCTTTCTTT.

J is TRBJ1-6 and V is TRBV7-9; 8 bases line up with TRBD1. The CDR3 spans 15 residues. Germline V gene data show CDR1 as SEHNR and CDR2 as FQNEAQ (reference sequence). Trimming at V came to 5 bases and at J to 7 bases, leaving 7 bases not matched to a gene. The CDR3 region is CASSTDRVGNSPLHF. CDR3 bases: TGTGCCAGCAGCACGGACAGGGTCGGCAATTCACCCCTCCACTTT.

The genes are TRBV6-6 and TRBJ1-2; the match to TRBD1 covers 8 bases. Germline values: CDR1 MNHNY, CDR2 SVGAGI (reference sequence). With V trimmed by 4 bases and J by 4 bases, 5 bases remained unmatched. CDR3 length: 14 residues. The CDR3 coding sequence is TGTGCCAGCAGTTTACAGGGGGTTAGCTATGGCTACACCTTC. It codes for CASSLQGVSYGYTF.

This clone occurred once. The chain carries TRBV7-2 and TRBJ2-3; TRBD2 agrees at 10 bases. This CDR3 contains 17 residues. Germline CDR1 SGHTA, CDR2 FQGNSA. The trim removed 0 bases at V and 7 bases at J, leaving 10 bases unmatched. The chain's CDR3 is CASSLALLAGGGNTQYF. As DNA, the CDR3 is TGTGCCAGCAGCTTAGCGCTGTTAGCGGGAGGAGGTAATACGCAGTATTTT.

The V and J genes are TRBV10-3 and TRBJ1-1; TRBD1 might be the D (5 bases). Germline V lookup: CDR1 ENHRY, CDR2 SYGVKD. V was clipped by 7 bases and J by 8 bases, with 17 bases between them. This CDR3 contains 13 residues. The CDR3 sequence is CAITATGGGEAFF. The CDR3 DNA is TGTGCCATCACAGCAACGGGGGGAGGAGAAGCTTTCTTT.

The chain employs TRBV27 and TRBJ2-3; D gene unclear. V was pared by 1 base and J by 3 bases, with 17 bases between. This CDR3 spans 17 amino acids. Germline CDR1 is MNHEY and CDR2 is SMNVEV (reference sequence). The CDR3 DNA reads TGTGCCAGCAGTTTATACTTAAGGGATACTATTACAGATACGCAGTATTTT. Translated: CASSLYLRDTITDTQYF.

In this sample, this clone turned up once. The chain recombines TRBV5-6 with TRBJ2-5; TRBD2 matches 7 bases. There are 14 residues in the CDR3. In germline, CDR1 is SGHDT, CDR2 YYEEEE. The V and J ends lost 7 bases and 5 bases, in that order; junction bases with no gene match: 11. CDR3: CASSARRGTETQYF. The DNA for the CDR3 is TGTGCCAGCTCAGCCCGGCGGGGGACGGAGACCCAGTACTTC.

On this clone itself: A read error is likely, as this CDR3 ends without the conserved phenylalanine or tryptophan. The DNA is omitted, as the CDR3 cannot be located on it reliably, and the CDR3 follows TCRdb's listing. The chain links TRBV5-6 to TRBJ2-3. The germline V gene encodes CDR1 SGHDT and CDR2 YYEEEE. Ends included, the CDR3 has 12 residues. The CDR3 here is CASSLDPAQFFG.

This rearrangement joins TRBV7-2 to TRBJ2-5, with 12 bases identical to TRBD2. The DNA end favors TRBJ2-7, so the J call may be wrong. Germline V lookup: CDR1 SGHTA, CDR2 FQGNSA. The CDR3 covers 15 residues. The CDR3 here is CASSYRLAGVHEQYF. In nucleotides, the CDR3 is TGTGCCAGCAGCTACCGACTAGCGGGAGTCCACGAGCAGTACTTC.

This clone was counted a single time. The chain combines TRBV6-1 with TRBJ2-2; either TRBD1 or TRBD2 may supply D (7 bases each). Trimming took off 5 bases at V and 4 bases at J, with 14 bases between the two ends. Looked up from germline, CDR1 is MNHNS and CDR2 is SASEGT. The CDR3 consists of 15 residues. The CDR3 bases are TGTGCCAGCAGTACCCAGGGGGGGAGCACCGGGGAGCTGTTTTTT. It specifies CASSTQGGSTGELFF.

The genes are TRBV7-9 and TRBJ1-2; D is undetermined. Trimming cost V 5 bases and J 7 bases, with 14 bases left between them. CDR3 length: 13 residues. Per germline, CDR1 SEHNR and CDR2 FQNEAQ (reference sequence). CDR3 residues: CASSPTSGSGYTF. The CDR3 DNA reads TGTGCCAGCAGCCCGACGTCTGGAAGTGGCTACACCTTC.

Only a few counts were recorded for this clone. This sequence joins TRBV7-2 and TRBJ1-1; the D is unclear. Germline V gene data show CDR1 as SGHTA and CDR2 as FQGNSA. This CDR3 has 12 residues. V was cut by 1 base and J by 4 bases, with 4 bases left in between. CDR3 region: CASSLGPTEAFF. CDR3 in DNA: TGTGCCAGCAGCTTAGGACCCACTGAAGCTTTCTTT.